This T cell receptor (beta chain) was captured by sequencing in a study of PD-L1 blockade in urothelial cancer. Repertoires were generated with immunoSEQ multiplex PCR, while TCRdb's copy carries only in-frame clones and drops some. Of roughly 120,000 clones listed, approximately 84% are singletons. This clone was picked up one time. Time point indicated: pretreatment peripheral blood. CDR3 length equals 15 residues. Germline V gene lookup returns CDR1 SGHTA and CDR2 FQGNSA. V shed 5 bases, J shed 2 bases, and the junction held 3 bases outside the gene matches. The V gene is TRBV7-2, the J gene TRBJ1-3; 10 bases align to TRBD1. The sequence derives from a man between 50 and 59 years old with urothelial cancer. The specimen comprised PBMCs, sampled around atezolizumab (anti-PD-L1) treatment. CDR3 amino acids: CASSPGTGAGNTIYF. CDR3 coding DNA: TGTGCCAGCAGCCCCGGGACAGGGGCTGGAAACACCATATATTTT.